The 11 T cell receptor beta chains listed next were all sequenced from one sample in a study of blood T cell repertoires in COVID-19. Assay: immunoSEQ multiplex PCR; the TCRdb copy retains only in-frame clones and omits some. The repertoire consists of around 200,000 clones, with roughly 80% occurring once and the leading ten covering less than 15%. The sequenced sample consisted of peripheral blood. The receptor set was obtained from a man in his fifties or sixties who had recovered from COVID-19.

The chain carries TRBV30 and TRBJ2-3; 8 nucleotides align to TRBD2. Germline loops: CDR1 GTSNPN, CDR2 SVGIG (reference sequence). The CDR3 spans 14 residues. J lost 0 bases, V lost 3 bases, and 2 bases had no gene match. CDR3 sequence: CAWRREASTDTQYF. The CDR3 bases are TGTGCCTGGAGGCGGGAGGCTAGCACAGATACGCAGTATTTT.

In its sample, this clone was seen a few times. This chain links TRBV11-2 with TRBJ2-5; TRBD1 matches 7 bases. In germline, CDR1 is SGHAT, CDR2 FQNNGV. The CDR3 totals 15 residues. The J segment lost 2 bases and the V segment lost 5 bases, leaving 8 bases of the junction unmatched. Here the CDR3 reads CASSTRGTVQETQYF. DNA for the CDR3: TGTGCCAGCAGCACCAGAGGGACAGTACAAGAGACCCAGTACTTC.

The chain employs TRBV6-2 or TRBV6-3 and TRBJ2-7, with TRBD2 matching over 9 bases. The ends lost 6 bases at V and 3 bases at J; junction bases unmatched: 3. The CDR3 runs 13 residues. CDR1 and CDR2 (germline): MNHEY, SVGEGT. CDR3 loop: CASSLAGLYEQYF. CDR3 bases: TGTGCCAGCAGCCTAGCGGGACTCTACGAGCAGTACTTC.

As regards this clone: Other DNA sequences from this sample encode an identical CDR3 as well. The gene calls are TRBV7-3 and TRBJ2-3, with D perhaps matching TRBD1 (6 bases). The CDR3 spans 13 residues. Trimming shortened V by 0 bases and J by 6 bases, and 7 bases separated the two germline ends. CDR1 is SGHTA and CDR2 is FQGTGA in the germline V gene. The CDR3 protein is CASSLTRGDTQYF. CDR3 bases: TGTGCCAGCAGCTTAACGAGGGGGGATACGCAGTATTTT.

V and J are TRBV5-1 and TRBJ2-3; 9 bases map to TRBD1. This CDR3 spans 14 amino acids. Germline V gene lookup returns CDR1 SGHRS and CDR2 YFSETQ. V dropped 3 bases and J dropped 5; count of bases not matched to a gene: 4. The CDR3, as DNA: TGCGCCAGCAGCTCCCCGGACAGGGGAGATACGCAGTATTTT. Translated: CASSSPDRGDTQYF. Looking up the rest from reference TRBV5-1 and TRBJ2-3 gives the full variable domain: KAGVTQTPRYLIKTRGQQVTLSCSPISGHRSVSWYQQTPGQGLQFLFEYFSETQRNKGNFPGRFSGRQFSNSRSEMNVSTLELGDSALYLCASSSPDRGDTQYFGPGTRLTVL.

The chain employs TRBV6-5 and TRBJ2-1, with 9 positions matching TRBD2. CDR3 length: 14 residues. In germline, CDR1 is MNHEY, CDR2 SVGAGI. J lost 9 bases, V lost 0 bases, and 3 bases had no gene match. The chain's CDR3 is CASSYSSGSPEQFF. The CDR3 coding sequence is TGTGCCAGCAGTTACTCTAGCGGGAGCCCTGAGCAGTTCTTC.

This clone was picked up many times. The V call is TRBV9, the J call TRBJ2-1; TRBD2 matches 10 bases. V dropped 3 bases and J dropped 5; count of bases not matched to a gene: 2. Germline values: CDR1 SGDLS, CDR2 YYNGEE. The CDR3 contains 14 residues. The CDR3 reads CASSAGTSDNEQFF. The DNA of the CDR3 is TGTGCCAGCAGCGCCGGGACTAGCGACAATGAGCAGTTCTTC.

CDR3 sequence: CASSYQLRGSSYEQYF. In DNA, the CDR3 is TGTGCCAGCAGTTACCAACTCCGTGGGAGCTCCTACGAGCAGTACTTC. The chain combines TRBV6-5 with TRBJ2-7, with TRBD2 as a possible D gene (5 bases). CDR1 and CDR2 (germline): MNHEY, SVGAGI. Trimming stripped 2 bases from V and 0 bases from J, with 14 bases between. This CDR3 has 16 amino acids.

The CDR3 DNA reads TGTGCCACCAGTGATTGGACAGCCTTAGCTTATCTCTCTGGAAACACCATATATTTT. This sequence encodes CATSDWTALAYLSGNTIYF. The chain has TRBV24-1 and TRBJ1-3, with TRBD1 as a possible D gene (6 bases). Germline V CDR1 and CDR2: KGHDR, SFDVKD. The CDR3 loop spans 19 amino acids. Between the trimmed V and J ends, which lost 2 bases and 0 bases, there was a span of 19 bases.

V gene TRBV9 combines with J gene TRBJ2-1; TRBD2 matches 12 bases. The CDR3 is 18 amino acids. V was pared by 2 bases and J by 3 bases, with 9 bases of the junction left unmatched. Germline CDR1 SGDLS, CDR2 YYNGEE. For the CDR3, the DNA is TGTGCCAGCAGCGTCTCGACTAGCGGGAGTGTCTTCTACAATGAGCAGTTCTTC. Protein: CASSVSTSGSVFYNEQFF.

This chain uses TRBV9 with TRBJ1-2; TRBD1 matches at 12 bases. Germline CDR1 reads SGDLS; CDR2 reads YYNGEE. The CDR3 covers 19 residues. The V and J ends lost 0 bases and 5 bases, in that order; junction bases with no gene match: 14. CDR3 sequence (DNA): TGTGCCAGCAGCGTAGGGGCTACCGGGACAGGGGGCACATTTTATGGCTACACCTTC. Translated, it gives CASSVGATGTGGTFYGYTF.